Following are 5 T cell receptor beta chains from one sample sequenced in a study of beta chain features in type 1 diabetes. Investigators reverse transcribed all isolated RNA, so they sequenced expressed TCRB transcripts. Clones were sequenced by immunoSEQ multiplex PCR, and TCRdb holds only the in-frame ones, with some missing. The profile shows tens of thousands of clones, approximately 53% of them singletons. The sample taken for sequencing was stem cell memory CD4+ T cells from blood. The receptors here all came from a woman in her twenties or thirties in good health.

This chain joins TRBV7-2 and TRBJ2-7; no clear D. The CDR3 totals 16 residues. Germline V CDR1 and CDR2: SGHTA, FQGNSA. Trimming cost V 5 bases and J 0 bases, with 17 bases left between them. The CDR3: CASSRDTVTVSYEQYF. In DNA form, the CDR3 reads TGTGCCAGCAGCCGCGATACAGTAACAGTCTCCTACGAGCAGTACTTC.

This clone has a handful of counts. This chain joins TRBV7-9 and TRBJ2-5, with D maybe TRBD1 (6 bases). The J call may be wrong; the DNA end is better matched by TRBJ2-7. The germline V gene encodes CDR1 SEHNR and CDR2 FQNEAQ (reference sequence). The CDR3 contains 14 residues. The CDR3 bases are TGTGCCAGCAGTCCGTCTTGGGGGCTAAGCGAGCAGTACTTC. It codes for CASSPSWGLSEQYF.

This chain uses TRBV6-1 with TRBJ2-1; maybe TRBD2 (5 bases). V gave up 4 bases and J gave up 8 bases, with 12 bases separating them. From germline, CDR1 is MNHNS and CDR2 SASEGT. The CDR3 runs to 13 residues. CDR3 in DNA: TGTGCCAGCAGTGGGCACGGGCGGGATGAGCAGTTCTTC. Encoded protein: CASSGHGRDEQFF.

The chain couples TRBV10-3 to TRBJ1-1; 11 positions agree with TRBD1. The germline CDR1 and CDR2 sequences are ENHRY and SYGVKD. The junction had 3 bases not matched to a gene; V was cut back by 2 bases and J by 4 bases. This CDR3 is 15 amino acids long. For the CDR3, the DNA is TGTGCCATCAGTGAGGCGGGGACAGGGGGCACTGAAGCTTTCTTT. Translation: CAISEAGTGGTEAFF.

This clone appeared a few times. The V call is TRBV7-2, the J call TRBJ2-7, with TRBD2 matching 10 bases. The CDR3 length is 15 residues. V shed 0 bases, J shed 7 bases, and the junction held 6 bases outside the gene matches. Germline assignment: CDR1 SGHTA and CDR2 FQGNSA. The chain's CDR3 is CASSLASGRLGEQYF. In DNA form, the CDR3 reads TGTGCCAGCAGCTTAGCTAGCGGGAGGCTTGGAGAGCAGTACTTC.